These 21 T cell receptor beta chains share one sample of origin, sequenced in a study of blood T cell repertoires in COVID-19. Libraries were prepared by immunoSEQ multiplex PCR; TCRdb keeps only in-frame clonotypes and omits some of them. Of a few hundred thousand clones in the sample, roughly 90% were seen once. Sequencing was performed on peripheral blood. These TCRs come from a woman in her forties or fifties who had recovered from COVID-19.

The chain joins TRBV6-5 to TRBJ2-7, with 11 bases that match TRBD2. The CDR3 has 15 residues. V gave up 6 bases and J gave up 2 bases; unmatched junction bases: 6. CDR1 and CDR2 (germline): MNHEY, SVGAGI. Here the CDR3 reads CASRTHSGGAYEQYF. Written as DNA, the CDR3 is TGTGCCAGCAGAACCCATAGCGGGGGGGCCTACGAGCAGTACTTC.

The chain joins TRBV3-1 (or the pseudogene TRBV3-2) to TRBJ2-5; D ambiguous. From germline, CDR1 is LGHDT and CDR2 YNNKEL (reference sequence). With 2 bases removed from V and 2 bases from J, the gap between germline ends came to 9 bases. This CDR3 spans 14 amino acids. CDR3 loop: CASSQLPHQETQYF. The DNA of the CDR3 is TGTGCCAGCAGCCAACTTCCACATCAAGAGACCCAGTACTTC.

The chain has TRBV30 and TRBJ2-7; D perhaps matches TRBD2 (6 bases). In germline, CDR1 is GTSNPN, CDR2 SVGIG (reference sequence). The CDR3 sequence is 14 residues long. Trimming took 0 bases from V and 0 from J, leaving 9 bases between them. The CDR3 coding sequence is TGTGCCTGGAGTGTACTAGCCAGCTCCTACGAGCAGTACTTC. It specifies CAWSVLASSYEQYF.

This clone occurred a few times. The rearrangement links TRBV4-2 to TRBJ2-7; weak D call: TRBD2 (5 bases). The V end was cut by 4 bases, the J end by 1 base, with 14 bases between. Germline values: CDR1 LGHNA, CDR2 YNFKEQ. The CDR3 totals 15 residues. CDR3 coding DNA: TGTGCCAGCAGCCGTAGGCTGAGCGGTTCCTACGAGCAGTACTTC. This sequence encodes CASSRRLSGSYEQYF.

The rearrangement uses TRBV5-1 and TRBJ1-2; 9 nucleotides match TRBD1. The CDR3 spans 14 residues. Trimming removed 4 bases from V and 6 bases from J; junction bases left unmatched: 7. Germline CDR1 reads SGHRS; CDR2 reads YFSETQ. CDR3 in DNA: TGCGCCAGCAGCCCGGGACAGGGCTCCAATGGCTACACCTTC. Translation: CASSPGQGSNGYTF.

CDR3 in amino acids: CASSLWLAGEETQYF. In DNA form, the CDR3 reads TGTGCCAGCAGCTTATGGCTAGCGGGAGAAGAGACCCAGTACTTC. V gene TRBV7-9 combines with J gene TRBJ2-5, with 10 bases that match TRBD2. The CDR3 extends over 15 amino acids. Trimming at V came to 2 bases and at J to 3 bases, leaving 3 bases not matched to a gene. Germline-derived CDR1 and CDR2 are SEHNR and FQNEAQ (reference sequence).

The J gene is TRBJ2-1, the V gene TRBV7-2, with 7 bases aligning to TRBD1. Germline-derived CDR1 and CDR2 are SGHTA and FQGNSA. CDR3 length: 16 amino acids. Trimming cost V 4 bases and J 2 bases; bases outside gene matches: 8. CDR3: CASSSPDRVPYNEQFF. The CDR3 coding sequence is TGTGCCAGCAGCTCCCCTGACAGGGTGCCCTACAATGAGCAGTTCTTC.

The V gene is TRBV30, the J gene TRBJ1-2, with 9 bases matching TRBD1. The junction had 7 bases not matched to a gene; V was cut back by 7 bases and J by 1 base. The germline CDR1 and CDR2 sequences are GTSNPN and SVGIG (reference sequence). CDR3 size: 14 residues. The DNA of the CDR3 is TGTGCCTTCCCCGGACAGGGGCATAACTATGGCTACACCTTC. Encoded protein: CAFPGQGHNYGYTF.

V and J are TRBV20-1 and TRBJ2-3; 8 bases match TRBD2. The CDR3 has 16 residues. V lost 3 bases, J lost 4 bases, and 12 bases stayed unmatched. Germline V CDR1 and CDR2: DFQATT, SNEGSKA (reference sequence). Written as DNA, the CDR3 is TGCAGTGCTAGTCTCTCGCGGGGGGCCCATCCAGATACGCAGTATTTT. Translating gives CSASLSRGAHPDTQYF.

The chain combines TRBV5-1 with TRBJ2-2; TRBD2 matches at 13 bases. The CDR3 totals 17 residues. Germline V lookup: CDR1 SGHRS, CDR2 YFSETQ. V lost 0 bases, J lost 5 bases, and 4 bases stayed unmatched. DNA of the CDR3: TGCGCCAGCAGCTTGGGACTAGCGGGAGGTCTGACCGGGGAGCTGTTTTTT. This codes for CASSLGLAGGLTGELFF.

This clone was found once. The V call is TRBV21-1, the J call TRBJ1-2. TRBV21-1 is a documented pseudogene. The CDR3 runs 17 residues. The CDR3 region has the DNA TGTGCCAGCAGCAAGAATTTGGAGACCGCCTACCTCTATGGCTACACCTTC. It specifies CASSKNLETAYLYGYTF.

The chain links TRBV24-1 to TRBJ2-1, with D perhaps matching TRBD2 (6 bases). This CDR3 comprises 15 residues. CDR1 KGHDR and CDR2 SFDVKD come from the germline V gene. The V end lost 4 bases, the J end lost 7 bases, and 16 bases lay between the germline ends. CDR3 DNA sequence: TGTGCCACCAGTGACCTCCGGGACTTTGCAAATGAGCAGTTCTTC. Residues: CATSDLRDFANEQFF.

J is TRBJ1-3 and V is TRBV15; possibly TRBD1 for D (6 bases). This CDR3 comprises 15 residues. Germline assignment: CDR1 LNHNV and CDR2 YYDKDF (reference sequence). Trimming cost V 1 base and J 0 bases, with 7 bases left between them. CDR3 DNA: TGTGCCACCAGCAGAGGACAGGCCTCTGGAAACACCATATATTTT. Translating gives CATSRGQASGNTIYF.

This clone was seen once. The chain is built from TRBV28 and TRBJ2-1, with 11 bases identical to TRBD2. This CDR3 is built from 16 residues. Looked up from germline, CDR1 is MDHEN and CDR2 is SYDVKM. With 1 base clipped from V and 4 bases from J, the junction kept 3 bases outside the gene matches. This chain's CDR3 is CASSLYGTSGYNEQFF. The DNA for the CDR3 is TGTGCCAGCAGTTTATACGGGACTAGCGGATACAATGAGCAGTTCTTC.

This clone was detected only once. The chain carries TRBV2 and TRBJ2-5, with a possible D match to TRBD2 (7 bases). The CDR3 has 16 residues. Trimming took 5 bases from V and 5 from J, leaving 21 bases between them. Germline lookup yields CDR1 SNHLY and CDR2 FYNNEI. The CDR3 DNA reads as TGTGCCAGCAGTACTTGGGGGGGCCTTCAGGGGGAGACCCAGTACTTC. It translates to CASSTWGGLQGETQYF.

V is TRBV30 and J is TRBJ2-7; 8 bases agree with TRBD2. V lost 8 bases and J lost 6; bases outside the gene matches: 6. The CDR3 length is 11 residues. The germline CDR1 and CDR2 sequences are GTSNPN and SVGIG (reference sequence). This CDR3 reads CARGGGSEQYF. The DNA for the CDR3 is TGTGCCCGGGGGGGAGGGTCCGAGCAGTACTTC.

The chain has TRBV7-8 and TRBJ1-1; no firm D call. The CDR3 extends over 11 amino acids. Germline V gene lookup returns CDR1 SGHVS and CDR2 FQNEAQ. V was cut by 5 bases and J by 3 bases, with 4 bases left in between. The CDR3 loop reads CASSPYTEAFF. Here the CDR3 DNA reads TGTGCCAGCAGCCCCTACACTGAAGCTTTCTTT.

Written as DNA, the CDR3 is TGTGCCATCAAGGTGGGAGCGATGAACACTGAAGCTTTCTTT. Its translation is CAIKVGAMNTEAFF. The V call is TRBV10-3, the J call TRBJ1-1; D gene uncertain. Germline values: CDR1 ENHRY, CDR2 SYGVKD. The CDR3 sequence is 14 residues long. Trimming stripped 7 bases from V and 0 bases from J, with 12 bases between.

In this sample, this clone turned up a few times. The CDR3 bases are TGTGCCAGCAGCCCTGCCTTTACAGGGAACACCGGGGAGCTGTTTTTT. This codes for CASSPAFTGNTGELFF. The genes are TRBV11-3 and TRBJ2-2; tentative D call: TRBD1 (5 bases). CDR3 size: 16 residues. Trimming shortened V by 5 bases and J by 1 base, and 14 bases separated the two germline ends. The germline V gene has CDR1 SGHNT and CDR2 YENEEA.

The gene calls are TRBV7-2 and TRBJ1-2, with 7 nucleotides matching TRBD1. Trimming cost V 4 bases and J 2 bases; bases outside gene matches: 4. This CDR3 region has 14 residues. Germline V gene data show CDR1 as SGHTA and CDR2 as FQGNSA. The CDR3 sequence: CASSSPDRNYGYTF. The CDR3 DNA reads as TGTGCCAGCAGCTCTCCGGACAGGAACTATGGCTACACCTTC.

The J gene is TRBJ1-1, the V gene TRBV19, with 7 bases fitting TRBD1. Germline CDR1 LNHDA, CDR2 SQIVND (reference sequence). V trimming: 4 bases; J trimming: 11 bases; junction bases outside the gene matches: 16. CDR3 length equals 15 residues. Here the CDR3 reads CASSNPWTGYFGAFF. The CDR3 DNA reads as TGTGCCAGTAGTAACCCTTGGACAGGCTACTTCGGGGCTTTCTTT.